These T cell receptor beta chains were read from a single sample in a study of T cell responses to AZD1222 COVID-19 vaccine. Data came from immunoSEQ multiplex PCR; TCRdb stores just in-frame clones and leaves some out. Of tens of thousands of clones detected, 75% to 90% appear once; the ten largest clones hold about 14%. Sequenced here: peripheral blood, sampled on day 0 of AZD1222 vaccination. The receptors were gathered from an adult in good health. CDR3s include the opening cysteine and the closing phenylalanine or tryptophan. D genes are given only for firm matches. Part of the rows lack a size; the others show once, few, many or a class for expanded clones.

v_gene,abundance,d_gene,j_gene,CDR3nt,CDR3aa
TRBV29-1,.,.,TRBJ1-2,TGCAGCGTTGATCGGCAGGGTATTAACTATGGCTACACCTTC,CSVDRQGINYGYTF
TRBV5-1,.,TRBD1,TRBJ1-1,TGCGCCAGCAGCTTGGCCGGGACAGGGGCCGAAGCTTTCTTT,CASSLAGTGAEAFF
TRBV6-6,.,.,TRBJ2-3,TGTGCCAGCAGTCAGGGTTTTGATACGCAGTATTTT,CASSQGFDTQYF
TRBV4-1,.,TRBD2,TRBJ2-5,TGCGCCAGCAGCCAAGACCCTAGCGGGGGTTGGCAAGAGACCCAGTACTTC,CASSQDPSGGWQETQYF
TRBV24-1,few,.,TRBJ2-3,TGTGCCACCAGTGATTTCGACAGTTCTCATACGCAGTATTTT,CATSDFDSSHTQYF
TRBV24-1,.,TRBD2,TRBJ2-3,TGTGCCACCAGTGATTACACTAGCGGCAGGCGAGATACGCAGTATTTT,CATSDYTSGRRDTQYF
TRBV27,.,.,TRBJ1-6,TGTGCCAGTTCTAGCTCCTATAATTCACCCCTCCACTTT,CASSSSYNSPLHF
TRBV6-5,many,.,TRBJ2-2,TGTGCCAGCAGTTCCGTTGTAGGCGGGGAGCTGTTTTTT,CASSSVVGGELFF
TRBV15,few,.,TRBJ1-5,TGTGCCACCAGCACCGACTACAGTTATAGCAATCAGCCCCAGCATTTT,CATSTDYSYSNQPQHF
TRBV6-5,.,.,TRBJ2-6,TGTGCCAGCAGTTACTCTGGAGGACAGAACGTCCTGACTTTC,CASSYSGGQNVLTF
TRBV19,.,TRBD1,TRBJ1-6,TGTGCCAGCGCCCGATCGCCCGCGGGACAGGCTAATAATTCACCCCTCCACTTT,CASARSPAGQANNSPLHF
TRBV7-2,few,.,TRBJ2-1,TGTGCCAGCAGCTTAGCCTTTGCGGGCTCCTACAATGAGCAGTTCTTC,CASSLAFAGSYNEQFF
TRBV30,.,TRBD2,TRBJ2-7,TGTGCCTGGAGTGTACGGCTAGCGGGGGCCTACGAGCAGTACTTC,CAWSVRLAGAYEQYF
TRBV28,.,TRBD1,TRBJ1-6,TGTGCCAGCAGTCTCACTCCACAGGGGATTGGTAATTCACCCCTCCACTTT,CASSLTPQGIGNSPLHF
TRBV19,.,.,TRBJ2-7,TGTGCCAGTACCAAGACAGTCAACTCCTACGAGCAGTACTTC,CASTKTVNSYEQYF
TRBV4-1,.,TRBD1,TRBJ2-2,TGCGCCAGCAGCCAAGTACGCGTAGACAGGGGGAGATCCTACACCGGGGAGCTGTTTTTT,CASSQVRVDRGRSYTGELFF
TRBV4-1,.,.,TRBJ1-5,TGCGCCAGCAGCCAAAGGTACCTAGGGATTGGAAGCAATCAGCCCCAGCATTTT,CASSQRYLGIGSNQPQHF
TRBV6-7,.,.,TRBJ1-4,TGTGCCAGCCTCGGGCTAGTAGGGGAAAAACTGTTTTTT,CASLGLVGEKLFF
TRBV6-6,.,.,TRBJ1-1,TGTGCCAGCAGTTACGTAAAGAGACAGAACACTGAAGCTTTCTTT,CASSYVKRQNTEAFF
TRBV28,.,TRBD1,TRBJ2-7,TGTGCCAGCAGTACCATTGGACAGGGTGTTGCCGAGCAGTACTTC,CASSTIGQGVAEQYF
TRBV10-3,.,TRBD2,TRBJ2-3,TGTGCCATCAGTGAGTCGAAGGGGATAGCGGGGGAGCTCACAGATACGCAGTATTTT,CAISESKGIAGELTDTQYF
TRBV7-8,.,TRBD1,TRBJ1-3,TGTGCCAGCAGCTTAGTCCCCGGACAGGGTGGGAACACCATATATTTT,CASSLVPGQGGNTIYF
TRBV6-4,.,.,TRBJ1-1,TGTGCCAGCGCCCTGGAGGCGACAGGGAACACTGAAGCTTTCTTT,CASALEATGNTEAFF
TRBV16,.,TRBD1,TRBJ2-1,TGTGCCAGCAGCCAAACCAGAAACAGGGGACGGAATGAGCAGTTCTTC,CASSQTRNRGRNEQFF
TRBV23-1,.,.,TRBJ1-5,TGCGCCAGCAGTCAATCGGGCCGGGGGAATCAGCCCCAGCATTTT,CASSQSGRGNQPQHF
TRBV6-5,.,TRBD1,TRBJ1-5,TGTGCCAGCAATCCGACAGGGAGCAATCAGCCCCAGCATTTT,CASNPTGSNQPQHF
TRBV2,large,.,TRBJ2-3,TGTGCCATAAACCGGGGCCGGAGGGCAGATACGCAGTATTTT,CAINRGRRADTQYF
TRBV10-3,once,.,TRBJ1-4,TGTGCCATCAGCCAGACACAGACTCGCGAAAAACTGTTTTTT,CAISQTQTREKLFF
TRBV18,.,.,TRBJ2-3,TGTGCCAACTCACCGGATCGAGATACGCAGTATTTT,CANSPDRDTQYF
TRBV29-1,.,.,TRBJ1-2,TGCAGCGTTGAGTCTGGGGGGGGCTATGGCTACACCTTC,CSVESGGGYGYTF
TRBV7-9,.,.,TRBJ2-2,TGTGCCAGCATCCAAAGTCGGGGGACCGGGGAGCTGTTTTTT,CASIQSRGTGELFF
TRBV7-9,.,.,TRBJ2-1,TGTGCCAGCAGCGCCACACGGGACTTGAAAAATGAGCAGTTCTTC,CASSATRDLKNEQFF
TRBV6-5,once,.,TRBJ2-2,TGTGCCAGCAGTTTTGGCATATCATCGAACACCGGGGAGCTGTTTTTT,CASSFGISSNTGELFF
TRBV15,.,.,TRBJ2-7,TGTGCCACCAGCAGAGATGGAGGCGAGCAGTACTTC,CATSRDGGEQYF
TRBV27,few,TRBD1,TRBJ1-4,TGTGCCAGCAGTCCCTACCCGGGACAGACAAGCTTCAGAGGAAAACTGTTTTTT,CASSPYPGQTSFRGKLFF
TRBV11-1,once,.,TRBJ2-5,TGTGCCAGCAGCTTGAACAGGGCTTCGGGAGAGACCCAGTACTTC,CASSLNRASGETQYF
TRBV6-1,.,.,TRBJ1-6,TGTGCCAGCAGTGAGGGGGGTGGTAATTCACCCCTCCACTTT,CASSEGGGNSPLHF
TRBV19,.,.,TRBJ2-5,TGTGCCAGTAGTATCACACCCCAACCGAGGGAGACCCAGTACTTC,CASSITPQPRETQYF
TRBV29-1,.,.,TRBJ1-3,TGCAGCGTTGAAGAACCGGGGGCTGGAAACACCATATATTTT,CSVEEPGAGNTIYF
TRBV6-5,.,TRBD1,TRBJ1-1,TGTGCCAGCAGTTTGACAGGGGGGAACACTGAAGCTTTCTTT,CASSLTGGNTEAFF
TRBV11-3,.,.,TRBJ2-2,TGTGCCAGCGGGGGGAACACCGGGGAGCTGTTTTTT,CASGGNTGELFF
TRBV5-5,.,TRBD1,TRBJ1-2,TGTGCCAGCAGTCCTGCCGGGACAGAATATGGCTACACCTTC,CASSPAGTEYGYTF
TRBV3-1/TRBV3-2,.,.,TRBJ1-2,TGTGCCAGCAGCCAAGACGGATCATACGGCTACACCTTC,CASSQDGSYGYTF
TRBV18,.,TRBD1,TRBJ1-2,TGTGCCAGCTCACCATCCGGGACAGGGGGCGGCTACACCTTC,CASSPSGTGGGYTF
TRBV6-2/TRBV6-3,.,.,TRBJ2-7,TGTGCCAGCAGCCCAAGCACTAGGTACGAGCAGTACTTC,CASSPSTRYEQYF
TRBV2,.,.,TRBJ2-3,TGTGCCAGCAGTGAACGGCAGGCCCGCACAGATACGCAGTATTTT,CASSERQARTDTQYF
TRBV24-1,.,.,TRBJ2-1,TGTGCCACCAGTGAACCCGGACGGGGTACCGGCAATGAGCAGTTCTTC,CATSEPGRGTGNEQFF
TRBV29-1,.,.,TRBJ1-6,TGCAGCGTTTCGGCAGGGGTTGGTTCACCCCTCCACTTT,CSVSAGVGSPLHF
TRBV7-9,.,.,TRBJ1-1,TGTGCCAGCAGCTTATTTTCAGGGACTGAAGCTTTCTTT,CASSLFSGTEAFF
TRBV7-3,.,.,TRBJ2-5,TGTGCCAGCAGCTCCATCCGGGACTACCAAGAGACCCAGTACTTC,CASSSIRDYQETQYF
TRBV9,.,.,TRBJ2-2,TGTGCCAGCAGCTTAAGGACTCATGCGGCCGGGGAGCTGTTTTTT,CASSLRTHAAGELFF
TRBV7-2,.,TRBD1,TRBJ1-6,TGTGCCAGCAGCTTAGGGGGACAGGTCGATTCACCCCTCCACTTT,CASSLGGQVDSPLHF
TRBV3-1/TRBV3-2,.,TRBD1,TRBJ1-4,TGTGCCAGCAGCCAAGATGAGGGACAGCTTGAAAAACTGTTTTTT,CASSQDEGQLEKLFF
TRBV3-1/TRBV3-2,.,.,TRBJ1-4,TGTGCCAGCAGCCGAGAATCGGTCCGGACGGAAAAACTGTTTTTT,CASSRESVRTEKLFF
TRBV14,.,.,TRBJ1-2,TGTGCCAGCAGCCAAGGGTTTAAGGGAGGGACCTATGGCTACACCTTC,CASSQGFKGGTYGYTF